The rows below give T cell receptor beta chains drawn from one sample of a study of cytomegalovirus exposure and HLA in healthy donors. The repertoire was sequenced with immunoSEQ multiplex PCR; TCRdb's copy has only in-frame clones and lacks some. The sample has about 98,000 clones; about 80% are singletons. Source material: PBMCs. Receptors originate from a female donor in good health and CMV-seropositive. The CDR3 runs from the conserved cysteine through the conserved F or W. A D gene is named only where the DNA matches it firmly. Size is omitted from some rows. Given values are once, few, many or a class for expanded clones.

cdr3_aa cdr3_nt v_call cdr3_length clone_size j_call d_call
CASSQEWRGGTDTQYF TGCGCCAGCAGCCAAGAATGGCGGGGGGGCACAGATACGCAGTATTTT TRBV4-1 16 - TRBJ2-3 TRBD2
CAWQREIGLRVF TGTGCCTGGCAGCGGGAGATTGGTTTGCGAGTCTTC TRBV30 12 few TRBJ2-1 TRBD2
CAISGKDTQYF TGTGCCATCAGCGGTAAAGATACGCAGTATTTT TRBV10-3 11 - TRBJ2-3 -
CATRPKADLAKNIQYF TGTGCCACCCGCCCCAAGGCAGACTTAGCCAAAAACATTCAGTACTTC TRBV6-6 16 - TRBJ2-4 -
CASSTSQGLGNQPQHF TGTGCCAGTAGTACAAGCCAGGGGTTGGGCAATCAGCCCCAGCATTTT TRBV19 16 - TRBJ1-5 -
CASSLKLTGWQETQYF TGTGCCAGCAGCCTTAAGCTGACAGGGTGGCAAGAGACCCAGTACTTC TRBV28 16 - TRBJ2-5 TRBD1
CASSPDRGDQPQHF TGTGCCAGCAGCCCAGACAGGGGAGATCAGCCCCAGCATTTT TRBV28 14 - TRBJ1-5 TRBD1
CASSYPGLADSYEQYF TGTGCCAGCAGCTACCCAGGACTAGCGGACTCCTACGAGCAGTACTTC TRBV7-9 16 once TRBJ2-7 TRBD2
CASSVGGKGNTGELFF TGTGCCAGCAGTGTCGGCGGGAAGGGAAACACCGGGGAGCTGTTTTTT TRBV25-1 16 few TRBJ2-2 -
CASSESGQGFEQYF TGTGCCAGCAGTGAAAGTGGACAGGGTTTCGAGCAGTACTTC TRBV2 14 - TRBJ2-7 TRBD1
CASSEVGGPDTQYF TGTGCCAGCAGTGAAGTGGGAGGGCCAGATACGCAGTATTTT TRBV6-5 14 - TRBJ2-3 TRBD2
CASSTLGQREAFF TGTGCCAGCAGCACCCTCGGACAGCGTGAAGCTTTCTTT TRBV9 13 - TRBJ1-1 -
CASSEDRGKSGELFF TGTGCCAGCAGCGAGGACAGGGGCAAATCCGGGGAGCTGTTTTTT TRBV5-4 15 - TRBJ2-2 TRBD1
CASTRGSQGNTEAFF TGTGCCAGCACTAGGGGGTCCCAGGGTAACACTGAAGCTTTCTTT TRBV6-5 15 - TRBJ1-1 -
CATSRGRTGEETQYF TGTGCCACCAGCAGGGGCCGGACAGGGGAAGAGACCCAGTACTTC TRBV15 15 - TRBJ2-5 TRBD1
CASRQGDWGGYTF TGTGCCAGCCGACAGGGGGATTGGGGTGGCTACACCTTC TRBV27 13 - TRBJ1-2 TRBD1
CASSPFDRAQETQYF TGTGCTAGCAGCCCCTTCGACAGAGCCCAAGAGACCCAGTACTTC TRBV7-7 15 once TRBJ2-5 -
CSVESTGTGYGYTF TGCAGCGTTGAATCCACCGGGACAGGCTATGGCTACACCTTC TRBV29-1 14 once TRBJ1-2 TRBD1
CASSNQLTATNEKLFF TGTGCCAGTAGTAACCAGCTGACAGCGACTAATGAAAAACTGTTTTTT TRBV19 16 - TRBJ1-4 -
CASSGSGGVGYGYTF TGTGCCAGCAGCGGGTCCGGAGGGGTAGGCTATGGCTACACCTTC TRBV9 15 - TRBJ1-2 -
CASRGIGTQETQYF TGTGCCAGCAGGGGTATTGGGACTCAAGAGACCCAGTACTTC TRBV6-1 14 - TRBJ2-5 -
CASSPTQGAGAFF TGTGCCAGCAGCCCCACACAGGGGGCAGGGGCTTTCTTT TRBV6-5 13 - TRBJ1-1 TRBD1
CASSQRGQETQYF TGCGCCAGCAGCCAGAGGGGGCAAGAGACCCAGTACTTC TRBV5-1 13 once TRBJ2-5 -
CASSQDPTGGYGYTF TGCGCCAGCAGCCAAGACCCTACAGGGGGCTATGGCTACACCTTC TRBV4-1 15 - TRBJ1-2 TRBD1
CASSPSGQGRQPQHF TGTGCCAGCAGTCCTTCCGGACAGGGGCGCCAGCCCCAGCATTTT TRBV28 15 - TRBJ1-5 TRBD1
CASSMTGEINQPQHF TGTGCCAGTAGTATGACAGGGGAAATCAATCAGCCCCAGCATTTT TRBV19 15 - TRBJ1-5 TRBD1
CAWTPGTGIHNEQFF TGTGCCTGGACCCCCGGGACAGGGATCCACAATGAGCAGTTCTTC TRBV30 15 - TRBJ2-1 TRBD1
CASSLDSNSPLHF TGCGCCAGCAGCTTGGACAGTAATTCACCCCTCCACTTT TRBV5-1 13 - TRBJ1-6 -
CASSELGSTGGITEAFF TGCGCCAGCAGTGAACTGGGATCGACAGGGGGGATCACTGAAGCTTTCTTT TRBV10-1 17 - TRBJ1-1 TRBD1
CASTSGRAPGELFF TGTGCCAGCACTAGCGGGAGGGCCCCCGGGGAGCTGTTTTTT TRBV25-1 14 - TRBJ2-2 TRBD2
CASSLTGTGGDEQYF TGTGCCAGCAGCTTAACTGGGACAGGTGGAGACGAGCAGTACTTC TRBV7-3 15 - TRBJ2-7 TRBD1
CASGTGQGANYGYTF TGTGCTAGTGGTACAGGACAGGGAGCTAACTATGGCTACACCTTC TRBV12-5 15 few TRBJ1-2 TRBD1
CAISEAYEQYF TGTGCCATCAGTGAGGCGTACGAGCAGTACTTC TRBV10-3 11 once TRBJ2-7 -
CASSQGRGLVYEQYF TGCGCCAGCAGCCAAGGTAGGGGACTGGTCTACGAGCAGTACTTC TRBV4-1 15 - TRBJ2-7 -
CASSHGTSGRTDTQYF TGCGCCAGCAGCCACGGGACTAGCGGGAGAACAGATACGCAGTATTTT TRBV5-1 16 - TRBJ2-3 TRBD2
CASSWDIQETQYF TGTGCCAGCAGCTGGGACATACAAGAGACCCAGTACTTC TRBV5-5 13 - TRBJ2-5 -
CASLRRDYEKLFF TGTGCCAGCTTGAGGAGGGACTATGAAAAACTGTTTTTT TRBV28 13 - TRBJ1-4 -
CASSLFMNTEAFF TGTGCCAGCAGCTTATTTATGAACACTGAAGCTTTCTTT TRBV7-9 13 - TRBJ1-1 -
CASSETDQETQYF TGTGCCAGCAGTGAAACGGACCAAGAGACCCAGTACTTC TRBV2 13 few TRBJ2-5 -
CASSLVGALMNTEAFF TGTGCCAGCAGCCTGGTGGGCGCTCTCATGAACACTGAAGCTTTCTTT TRBV5-6 16 - TRBJ1-1 -
CASSLRTGLAYEQYF TGTGCCAGTAGTCTTAGGACAGGGCTCGCCTACGAGCAGTACTTC TRBV19 15 - TRBJ2-7 TRBD1
CASSSGVGEQYF TGTGCCAGCAGCTCCGGGGTCGGCGAGCAGTACTTC TRBV13 12 - TRBJ2-7 -
CASGTSGGSYEQYF TGTGCCAGCGGGACTAGCGGGGGTTCCTACGAGCAGTACTTC TRBV2 14 - TRBJ2-7 TRBD2
CASSAGQYNSPLHF TGTGCCAGCAGCGCGGGACAGTATAATTCACCCCTCCACTTT TRBV7-6 14 - TRBJ1-6 TRBD1
CASSLPAGNNQPQHF TGTGCCAGCAGCCTCCCGGCAGGGAACAATCAGCCCCAGCATTTT TRBV28 15 once TRBJ1-5 -
CATSRDNRELGGYTF TGTGCCACCAGCAGAGATAACAGGGAACTGGGTGGCTACACCTTC TRBV15 15 - TRBJ1-2 -
CASSLLGTPNTEAFF TGTGCCAGCAGCTTGTTAGGGACACCAAACACTGAAGCTTTCTTT TRBV5-6 15 - TRBJ1-1 -
CASSRLTPRSSGEDETQYF TGTGCCAGCAGCCGGCTTACACCCAGGTCTAGCGGGGAAGATGAGACCCAGTACTTC TRBV7-6 19 - TRBJ2-5 TRBD2
CASSAGTDNHNEQFF TGTGCCAGCAGCGCAGGGACAGACAATCACAATGAGCAGTTCTTC TRBV28 15 once TRBJ2-1 TRBD1